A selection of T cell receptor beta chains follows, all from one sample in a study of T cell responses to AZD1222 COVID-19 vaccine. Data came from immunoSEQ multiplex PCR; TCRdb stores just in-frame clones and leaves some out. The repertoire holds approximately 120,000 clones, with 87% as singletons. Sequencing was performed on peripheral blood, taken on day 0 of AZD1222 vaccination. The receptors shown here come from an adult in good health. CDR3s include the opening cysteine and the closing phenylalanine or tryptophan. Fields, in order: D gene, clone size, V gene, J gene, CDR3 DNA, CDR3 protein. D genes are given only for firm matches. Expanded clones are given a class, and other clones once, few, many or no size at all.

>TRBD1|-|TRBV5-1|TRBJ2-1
TGCGCCAGCAGCTCGAGGACAGGGGGTGGCGGTGAGCAGTTCTTC
CASSSRTGGGGEQFF
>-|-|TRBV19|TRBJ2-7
TGTGCCAGTAGCTTGGATTGGGGGAGGAACTACGAGCAGTACTTC
CASSLDWGRNYEQYF
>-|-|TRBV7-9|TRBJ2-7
TGTGCCAGCAGCCCAGGTACCGGGGAGCAGTACTTC
CASSPGTGEQYF
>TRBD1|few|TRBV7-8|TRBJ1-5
TGTGCCAGCAGCTTAGTGTTTAGTCGGCGGGACAGGCGCGACAATCAGCCCCAGCATTTT
CASSLVFSRRDRRDNQPQHF
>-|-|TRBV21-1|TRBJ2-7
TGTGCCAGCAGCAAAGCACCTCGCTACGAGCAGTACTTC
CASSKAPRYEQYF
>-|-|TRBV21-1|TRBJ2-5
TGTGCCAGCAGCAAGGAGACCCAGTACTTC
CASSKETQYF
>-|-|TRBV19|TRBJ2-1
TGTGCCAGCCTTGGGTACAATGAGCAGTTCTTC
CASLGYNEQFF
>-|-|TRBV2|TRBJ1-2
TGTGCCAGCAGTGCCTATTCGGGCTACACCTTC
CASSAYSGYTF
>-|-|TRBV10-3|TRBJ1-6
TGTGCCATCAGTGAGTCGGCAGGGCAGAATTCACCCCTCCACTTT
CAISESAGQNSPLHF
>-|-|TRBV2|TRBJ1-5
TGTGCCAGCAGTCCCCCCGGGCCGTTTGCGGGCAATCAGCCCCAGCATTTT
CASSPPGPFAGNQPQHF
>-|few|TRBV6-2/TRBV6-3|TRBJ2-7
TGTGCCAGCAGTGTAAGGGATCTGGTCAGCTCCTACGAGCAGTACTTC
CASSVRDLVSSYEQYF
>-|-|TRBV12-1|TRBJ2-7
TGTGCCAGCAGCTTACCGGGCCCTAAGGCTTACTACGAGCAGTACTTC
CASSLPGPKAYYEQYF
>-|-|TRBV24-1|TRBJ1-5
TGTGCCACCAGTGACCCGAGGCGCGGCGGAGACAGTCGGACTTGCAATCAGCCCCAGCATTTT
CATSDPRRGGDSRTCNQPQHF
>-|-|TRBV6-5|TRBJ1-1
TGTGCCAGCAGTTCATCCGGGGGTCACATGAACACTGAAGCTTTCTTT
CASSSSGGHMNTEAFF
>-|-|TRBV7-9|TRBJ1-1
TGTGCCAGCAACACCGAGATGAACACTGAAGCTTTCTTT
CASNTEMNTEAFF
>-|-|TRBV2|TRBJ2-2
TGTGCCAGCAACAGCGGCAGGCCACCAGGCGGGGAGCTGTTTTTT
CASNSGRPPGGELFF
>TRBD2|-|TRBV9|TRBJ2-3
TGTGCCAGCAGCGTAAGGCCTAGCGGGAGTTGGGGAAAGGTCACAGATACGCAGTATTTT
CASSVRPSGSWGKVTDTQYF
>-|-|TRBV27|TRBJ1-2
TGTGCCAGCAGTTTAAACAGGGCATCCTATGGCTACACCTTC
CASSLNRASYGYTF
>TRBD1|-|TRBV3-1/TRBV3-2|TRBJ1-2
TGTGCCAGCAGCCAAGTATGGGACAGGGAATATGGCTACACCTTC
CASSQVWDREYGYTF
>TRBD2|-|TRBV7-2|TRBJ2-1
TGTGCCAGCAGCTCAACTAGCGTCCTCTCCTACAATGAGCAGTTCTTC
CASSSTSVLSYNEQFF
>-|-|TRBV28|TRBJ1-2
TGTGCCAGCAGTTTCGCTACAGGGTTAGGCGGCTACACCTTC
CASSFATGLGGYTF
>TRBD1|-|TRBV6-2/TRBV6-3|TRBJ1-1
TGTGCCAGCAGTTACGTCGGGGGGGACAGGGGACGAAACACTGAAGCTTTCTTT
CASSYVGGDRGRNTEAFF
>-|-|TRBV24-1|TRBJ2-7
TGTGCCACCAGTGATGACGGGCGGCCCTACGAGCAGTACTTC
CATSDDGRPYEQYF
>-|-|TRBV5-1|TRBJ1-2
TGCGCCAGCACCATTGTTGGGAATAACTATGGCTACACCTTC
CASTIVGNNYGYTF
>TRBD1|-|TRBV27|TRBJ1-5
TGTGCCAGCACAGGGGGCGTAGGACAGCCCCAGCATTTT
CASTGGVGQPQHF
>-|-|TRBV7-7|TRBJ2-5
TGTGCTAGCAAGCTGAGCAACCAAGAGACCCAGTACTTC
CASKLSNQETQYF
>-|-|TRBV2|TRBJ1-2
TGTGCCAGCAGTGACCCGGACAGAAGCTATGGCTACACCTTC
CASSDPDRSYGYTF
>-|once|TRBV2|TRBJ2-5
TGTGCCAGCACTCTAAACAGTGCAGGGGAGACCCAGTACTTC
CASTLNSAGETQYF
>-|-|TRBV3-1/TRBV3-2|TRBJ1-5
TGTGCCAGCAGCCAGGGGCAGGGGTACAATCAGCCCCAGCATTTT
CASSQGQGYNQPQHF
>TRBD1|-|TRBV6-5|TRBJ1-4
TGTGCCAGCAGTTCTGGGACAGCCGATGAAAAACTGTTTTTT
CASSSGTADEKLFF
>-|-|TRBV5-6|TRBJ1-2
TGTGCCAGCAGCTTGGGTACAGAGGGTAACTATGGCTACACCTTC
CASSLGTEGNYGYTF
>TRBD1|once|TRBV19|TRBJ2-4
TGTGCCAGTAGTGGGACAGGAGGGGTCAAAAACATTCAGTACTTC
CASSGTGGVKNIQYF
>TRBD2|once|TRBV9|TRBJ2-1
TGTGCCAGCAGCGCTTTACTAGCGGGAGGGCAGGAAGAGCAGTTCTTC
CASSALLAGGQEEQFF
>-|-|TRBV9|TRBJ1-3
TGTGCCAGCAGCGTAGGGGATGACACCATATATTTT
CASSVGDDTIYF
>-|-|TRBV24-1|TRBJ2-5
TGTGCCACCAGTGATTTGAGGCAGGCTCAAGAGACCCAGTACTTC
CATSDLRQAQETQYF
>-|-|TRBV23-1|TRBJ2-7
TGCGCCAGCAGTCAATCCCCCCTACTGTCAGTGCGAAAAGGGTCCTACGAGCAGTACTTC
CASSQSPLLSVRKGSYEQYF
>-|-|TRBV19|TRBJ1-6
TGTGCCAGTAGTATAGGTGCCAGGGAGAGATCACCCCTCCACTTT
CASSIGARERSPLHF
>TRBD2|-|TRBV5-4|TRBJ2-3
TGTGCCAGCAGCACCGGGGGGGGGCGGACCTCTAAGGGAGATACGCAGTATTTT
CASSTGGGRTSKGDTQYF
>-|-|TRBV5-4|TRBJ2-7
TGTGCCAGCAGCGTGGGGCAACTCTACGAGCAGTACTTC
CASSVGQLYEQYF
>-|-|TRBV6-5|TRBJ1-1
TGTGCCAGCACGGGGTGGGCAGGGGTCACTGAAGCTTTCTTT
CASTGWAGVTEAFF
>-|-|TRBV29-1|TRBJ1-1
TGCAGCGTTGGGGCAGCTCAGAACACTGAAGCTTTCTTT
CSVGAAQNTEAFF
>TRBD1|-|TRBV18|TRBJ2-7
TGTGCCAGCTCCCCCGGGACAGGGATCGAGCAGTACTTC
CASSPGTGIEQYF
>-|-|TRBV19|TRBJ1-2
TGTGCCAGTAGTATCCAAGACACCCCACTCGGTAGGGGATATGGCTACACCTTC
CASSIQDTPLGRGYGYTF
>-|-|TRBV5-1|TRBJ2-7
TGCGCCAGCAGCTTGGGTCAGTCCTACGAGCAGTACTTC
CASSLGQSYEQYF
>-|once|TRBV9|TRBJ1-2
TGTGCCAGCAGCCCCCAGACAGCTAACTATGGCTACACCTTC
CASSPQTANYGYTF
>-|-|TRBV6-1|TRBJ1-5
TGTGCCAGCAGTGAAGCTCTTCAGCCTAGCAATCAGCCCCAGCATTTT
CASSEALQPSNQPQHF